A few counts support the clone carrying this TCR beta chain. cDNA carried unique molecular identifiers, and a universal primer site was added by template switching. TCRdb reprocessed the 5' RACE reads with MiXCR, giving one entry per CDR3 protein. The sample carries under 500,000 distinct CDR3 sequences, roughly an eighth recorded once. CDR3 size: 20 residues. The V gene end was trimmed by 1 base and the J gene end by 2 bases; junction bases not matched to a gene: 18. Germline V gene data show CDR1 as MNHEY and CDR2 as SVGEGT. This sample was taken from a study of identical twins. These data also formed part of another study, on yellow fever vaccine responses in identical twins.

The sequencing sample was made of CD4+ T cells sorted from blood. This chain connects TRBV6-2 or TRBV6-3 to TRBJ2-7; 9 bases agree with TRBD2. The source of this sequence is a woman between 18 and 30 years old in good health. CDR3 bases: TGTGCCAGCAGTTACTACTCCGGGACAGCCCGACTAGCGGAAACCTACGAGCAGTACTTC. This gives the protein CASSYYSGTARLAETYEQYF.